These 12 T cell receptor beta chains were all obtained from the same sample, sequenced in a study of CD8 T cells in Susac syndrome. An amount of RNA that ranged from roughly 0.5 to 1 ug was reverse transcribed with random hexamers. TCRdb recomputed calls from the immunoSEQ multiplex PCR reads with MiXCR, one row per CDR3 protein. Altogether approximately 190,000 distinct CDR3 sequences are present, roughly 94% being singletons, with the ten largest covering about 0.15%. Sequenced: CD8+ T cells from PBMCs. The source of these receptors is a human donor with Susac syndrome.

This chain connects TRBV25-1 to TRBJ2-1; 9 bases line up with TRBD2. Losses at the gene ends were 7 bases for V and 5 bases for J; bases not matched to a gene: 6. The CDR3 contains 14 residues. Germline assignment: CDR1 MGHDK and CDR2 SYGVNS. Written as DNA, the CDR3 is TGTGCCAGCAATCAGCGGGAGGACAACAATGAGCAGTTCTTC. Encoded protein: CASNQREDNNEQFF.

V gene TRBV9 combines with J gene TRBJ2-3; D unclear. V gave up 4 bases and J gave up 4 bases, with 10 bases separating them. This CDR3 has 13 residues. Germline-derived CDR1 and CDR2 are SGDLS and YYNGEE. CDR3 loop: CASSPITADTQYF. CDR3 bases: TGTGCCAGCAGCCCAATAACGGCAGATACGCAGTATTTT.

The V call is TRBV18, the J call TRBJ1-4; D gene ambiguous. Germline V gene lookup returns CDR1 KGHSH and CDR2 LQKENI. The V gene lost 2 bases and the J gene lost 5 bases, with 9 bases spanning the gap. The CDR3 totals 14 residues. The CDR3 coding sequence is TGTGCCAGCTCACCAAGGGAACTCAATGAAAAACTGTTTTTT. It specifies CASSPRELNEKLFF.

This clonotype has just one count. The chain joins TRBV11-2 to TRBJ2-1, with D tentatively TRBD1 (6 bases). Per germline, CDR1 SGHAT and CDR2 FQNNGV. Trimming stripped 0 bases from V and 7 bases from J, with 13 bases between. The CDR3 is 15 amino acids. CDR3 loop: CASSLDRGRINEQFF. The CDR3 DNA reads as TGTGCCAGCAGCTTAGACAGGGGACGTATAAATGAGCAGTTCTTC.

This chain's CDR3 is CASSAGQGFYGYTF. CDR3 nucleotide sequence: TGTGCCAGTAGTGCCGGACAGGGCTTTTATGGCTACACCTTC. The genes are TRBV19 and TRBJ1-2; 8 nucleotides align to TRBD1. The CDR3 loop spans 14 amino acids. Germline CDR1 and CDR2: LNHDA and SQIVND (reference sequence). V shed 5 bases, J shed 5 bases, and the junction held 7 bases outside the gene matches. The variable domain in full, completed from reference TRBV19 and TRBJ1-2, reads DGGITQSPKYLFRKEGQNVTLSCEQNLNHDAMYWYRQDPGQGLRLIYYSQIVNDFQKGDIAEGYSVSREKKESFPLTVTSAQKNPTAFYLCASSAGQGFYGYTFGSGTRLTVV.

This chain connects TRBV3-1 to TRBJ1-1, with D unclear. Trimming shortened V by 1 base and J by 4 bases, and 10 bases separated the two germline ends. This CDR3 has 14 residues. Germline-derived CDR1 and CDR2 are LGHDT and YNNKEL (reference sequence). Written as DNA, the CDR3 is TGTGCCAGCAGCCAAGGTTCAAGGGTCACTGAAGCTTTCTTT. Translating it yields CASSQGSRVTEAFF.

The chain has TRBV29-1 and TRBJ1-4, with D possibly TRBD1 on 6 matching bases. Germline V gene sequence: CDR1 SQVTM, CDR2 ANQGSEA. V dropped 2 bases and J dropped 3 bases, with 7 bases sitting between them. This CDR3 spans 13 amino acids. DNA for the CDR3: TGCAGCGTTGAATCAGGGGCTAATGAAAAACTGTTTTTT. Its translation: CSVESGANEKLFF.

The chain employs TRBV4-1 and TRBJ2-2; possibly TRBD2 for D (5 bases). This CDR3 has 17 residues. V lost 0 bases and J lost 1, with 12 bases in between. Germline lookup yields CDR1 MGHRA and CDR2 YSYEKL. CDR3 sequence reads: CASSQDLPSLNTGELFF. CDR3 nucleotides: TGCGCCAGCAGCCAAGATCTTCCTAGCTTGAACACCGGGGAGCTGTTTTTT.

The CDR3 reads CASSSPSVGEKTQYF. DNA of the CDR3: TGTGCCAGCAGCTCCCCCTCGGTGGGGGAAAAGACCCAGTACTTC. V and J are TRBV5-6 and TRBJ2-5; possibly TRBD1 or TRBD2 for D (5 bases each). The germline V gene encodes CDR1 SGHDT and CDR2 YYEEEE. With 3 bases removed from V and 6 bases from J, the gap between germline ends came to 18 bases. This CDR3 is 15 amino acids long. Combining the CDR3 with reference TRBV5-6 and TRBJ2-5 gives the whole variable domain DAGVTQSPTHLIKTRGQQVTLRCSPKSGHDTVSWYQQALGQGPQFIFQYYEEEERQRGNFPDRFSGHQFPNYSSELNVNALLLGDSALYLCASSSPSVGEKTQYFGPGTRLLVL.

In this sample, this clonotype turned up once. The chain is built from TRBV20-1 and TRBJ2-3, with 8 bases lining up with TRBD2. Germline lookup yields CDR1 DFQATT and CDR2 SNEGSKA (reference sequence). The CDR3 is 12 amino acids. V shed 7 bases and J 3 bases; nucleotides not matched to a gene: 3. CDR3 nucleotides: TGCAGTGTGTCGGGGGGGACAGATACGCAGTATTTT. This translates into CSVSGGTDTQYF.

This chain uses TRBV29-1 with TRBJ1-2; a weak D match, TRBD1 (5 bases). Germline V gene sequence: CDR1 SQVTM, CDR2 ANQGSEA. This CDR3 spans 15 amino acids. V lost 5 bases and J lost 8, with 24 bases in between. CDR3 sequence (DNA): TGCAGCGTTATTTTATGGGACGACCCGCGTGGAGGCTACACCTTC. It yields the protein CSVILWDDPRGGYTF.

The V and J genes are TRBV7-9 and TRBJ1-6; no definite D call. Germline V gene lookup returns CDR1 SEHNR and CDR2 FQNEAQ (reference sequence). The CDR3 runs 14 residues. Trimming cost V 5 bases and J 7 bases, with 12 bases left between them. The CDR3 region has the DNA TGTGCCAGCAGCCAGGACCCCAGGAATTCACCCCTCCACTTT. This encodes CASSQDPRNSPLHF.